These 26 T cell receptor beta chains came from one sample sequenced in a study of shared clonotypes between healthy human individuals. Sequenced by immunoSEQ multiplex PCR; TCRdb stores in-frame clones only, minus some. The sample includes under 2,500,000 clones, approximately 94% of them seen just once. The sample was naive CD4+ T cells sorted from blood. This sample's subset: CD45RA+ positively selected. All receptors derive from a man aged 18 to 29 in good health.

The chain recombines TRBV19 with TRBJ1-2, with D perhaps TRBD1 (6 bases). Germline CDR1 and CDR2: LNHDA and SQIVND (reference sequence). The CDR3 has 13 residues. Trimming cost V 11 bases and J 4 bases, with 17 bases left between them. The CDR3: CAANSGHFYGYTF. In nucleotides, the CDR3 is TGTGCCGCCAATTCGGGACATTTCTATGGCTACACCTTC.

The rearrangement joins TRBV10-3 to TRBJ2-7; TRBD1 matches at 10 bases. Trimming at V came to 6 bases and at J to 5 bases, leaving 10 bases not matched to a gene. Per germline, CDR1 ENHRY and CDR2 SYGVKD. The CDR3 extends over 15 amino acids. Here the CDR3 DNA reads TGTGCCATCAGGGACAGGGGGTACTCCGTCGACGAGCAGTACTTC. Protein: CAIRDRGYSVDEQYF.

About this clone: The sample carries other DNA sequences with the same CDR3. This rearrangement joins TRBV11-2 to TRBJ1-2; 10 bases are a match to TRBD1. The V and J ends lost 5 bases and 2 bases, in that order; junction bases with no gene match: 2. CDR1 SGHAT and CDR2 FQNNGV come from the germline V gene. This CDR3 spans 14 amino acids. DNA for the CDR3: TGTGCCAGCAGCCTGGGACAGGGGAACTATGGCTACACCTTC. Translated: CASSLGQGNYGYTF. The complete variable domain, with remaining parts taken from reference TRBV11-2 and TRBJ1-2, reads EAGVAQSPRYKIIEKRQSVAFWCNPISGHATLYWYQQILGQGPKLLIQFQNNGVVDDSQLPKDRFSAERLKGVDSTLKIQPAKLEDSAVYLCASSLGQGNYGYTFGSGTRLTVV.

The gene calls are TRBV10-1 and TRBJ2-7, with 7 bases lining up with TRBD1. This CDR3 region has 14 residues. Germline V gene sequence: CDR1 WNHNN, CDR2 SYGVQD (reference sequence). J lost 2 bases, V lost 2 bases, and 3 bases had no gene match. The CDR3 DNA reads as TGCGCCAGCAGTGAGGGGACAGCTCCCTACGAGCAGTACTTC. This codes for CASSEGTAPYEQYF.

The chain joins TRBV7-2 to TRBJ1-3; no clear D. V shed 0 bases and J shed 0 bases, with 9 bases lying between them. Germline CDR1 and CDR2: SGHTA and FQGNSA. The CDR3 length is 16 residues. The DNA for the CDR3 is TGTGCCAGCAGCTTAGCGAGAGGGATCTCTGGAAACACCATATATTTT. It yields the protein CASSLARGISGNTIYF. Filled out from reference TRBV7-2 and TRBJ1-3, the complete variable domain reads GAGVSQSPSNKVTEKGKDVELRCDPISGHTALYWYRQSLGQGLEFLIYFQGNSAPDKSGLPSDRFSAERTGGSVSTLTIQRTQQEDSAVYLCASSLARGISGNTIYFGEGSWLTVV.

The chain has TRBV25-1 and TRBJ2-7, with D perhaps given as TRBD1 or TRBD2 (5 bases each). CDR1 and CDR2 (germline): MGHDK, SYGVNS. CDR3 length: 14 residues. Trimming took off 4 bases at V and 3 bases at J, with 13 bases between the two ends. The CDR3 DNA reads TGTGCCAGCAGTGGGGGACCTAGGGTCTACGAGCAGTACTTC. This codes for CASSGGPRVYEQYF.

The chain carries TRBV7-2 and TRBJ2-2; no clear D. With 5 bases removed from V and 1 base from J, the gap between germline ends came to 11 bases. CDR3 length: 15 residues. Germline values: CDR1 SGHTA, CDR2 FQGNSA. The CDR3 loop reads CASSPPLMNTGELFF. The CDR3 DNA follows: TGTGCCAGCAGCCCACCACTTATGAACACCGGGGAGCTGTTTTTT.

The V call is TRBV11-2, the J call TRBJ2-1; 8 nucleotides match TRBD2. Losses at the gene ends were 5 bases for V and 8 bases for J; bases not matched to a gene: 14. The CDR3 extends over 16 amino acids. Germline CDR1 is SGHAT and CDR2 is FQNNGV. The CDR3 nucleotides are TGTGCCAGCAGCCCCAACCGCCGGGGGGGCCGAGATGAGCAGTTCTTC. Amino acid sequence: CASSPNRRGGRDEQFF.

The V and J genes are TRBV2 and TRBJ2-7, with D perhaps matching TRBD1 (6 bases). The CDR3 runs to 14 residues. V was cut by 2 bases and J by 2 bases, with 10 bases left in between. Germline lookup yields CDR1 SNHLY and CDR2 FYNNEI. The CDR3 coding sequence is TGTGCCAGCAGTGAAAGGACAGACCCCTACGAGCAGTACTTC. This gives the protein CASSERTDPYEQYF.

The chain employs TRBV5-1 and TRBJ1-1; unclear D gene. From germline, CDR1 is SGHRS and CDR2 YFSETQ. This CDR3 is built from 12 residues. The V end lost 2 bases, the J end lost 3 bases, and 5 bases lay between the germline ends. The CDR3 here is CASSLRDTEAFF. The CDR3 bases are TGCGCCAGCAGCTTACGGGACACTGAAGCTTTCTTT.

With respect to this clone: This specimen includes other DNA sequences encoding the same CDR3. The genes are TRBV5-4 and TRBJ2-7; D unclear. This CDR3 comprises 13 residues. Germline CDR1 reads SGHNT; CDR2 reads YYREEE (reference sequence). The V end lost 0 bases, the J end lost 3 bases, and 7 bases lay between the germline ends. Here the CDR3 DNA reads TGTGCCAGCAGCTTGGTTGACGGCTACGAGCAGTACTTC. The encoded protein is CASSLVDGYEQYF.

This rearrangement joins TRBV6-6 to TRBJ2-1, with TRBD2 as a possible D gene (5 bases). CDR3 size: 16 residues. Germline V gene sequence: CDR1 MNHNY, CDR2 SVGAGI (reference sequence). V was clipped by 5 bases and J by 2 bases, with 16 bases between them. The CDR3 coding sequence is TGTGCCAGCAGTCCGGGGAGTGCGGCTACCTACAATGAGCAGTTCTTC. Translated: CASSPGSAATYNEQFF.

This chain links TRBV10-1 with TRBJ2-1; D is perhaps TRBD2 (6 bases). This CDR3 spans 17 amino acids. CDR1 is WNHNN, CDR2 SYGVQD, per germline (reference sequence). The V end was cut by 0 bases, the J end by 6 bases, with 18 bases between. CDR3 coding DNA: TGCGCCAGCAGTGAGTCGCTAGCGAGTTCCGGGACCAATGAGCAGTTCTTC. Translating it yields CASSESLASSGTNEQFF.

CDR3 loop: CASSEGRSLNTDTQYF. The CDR3 DNA is TGCGCCAGCAGTGAGGGCAGGTCCCTAAACACAGATACGCAGTATTTT. V gene TRBV10-2 combines with J gene TRBJ2-3, with D hard to call. The V gene lost 2 bases and the J gene lost 2 bases, with 14 bases spanning the gap. Germline CDR1 is WSHSY and CDR2 is SAAADI. The CDR3 is made up of 16 amino acids.

CDR3 DNA sequence: TGTGCCAGCAGCACCGGACAGCACAATCAGCCCCAGCATTTT. Translation gives CASSTGQHNQPQHF. The rearrangement links TRBV5-6 to TRBJ1-5; tentative D call: TRBD1 (6 bases). The CDR3 length is 14 residues. Looked up from germline, CDR1 is SGHDT and CDR2 is YYEEEE. V was trimmed by 4 bases and J by 3 bases, leaving 11 bases between them.

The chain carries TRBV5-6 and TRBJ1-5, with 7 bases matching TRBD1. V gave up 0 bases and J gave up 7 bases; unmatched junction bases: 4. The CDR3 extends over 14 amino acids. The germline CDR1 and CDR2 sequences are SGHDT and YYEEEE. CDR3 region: CASSLAGGGQPQHF. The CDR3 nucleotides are TGTGCCAGCAGCTTGGCAGGGGGAGGGCAGCCCCAGCATTTT.

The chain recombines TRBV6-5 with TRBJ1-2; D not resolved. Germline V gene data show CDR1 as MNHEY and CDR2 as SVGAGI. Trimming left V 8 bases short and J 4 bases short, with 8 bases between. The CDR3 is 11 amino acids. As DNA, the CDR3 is TGTGCCAGCGGTCCGATCTATGGCTACACCTTC. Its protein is CASGPIYGYTF.

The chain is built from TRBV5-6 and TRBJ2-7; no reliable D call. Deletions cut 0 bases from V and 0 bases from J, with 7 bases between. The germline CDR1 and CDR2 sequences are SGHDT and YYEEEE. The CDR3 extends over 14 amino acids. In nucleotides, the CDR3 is TGTGCCAGCAGCTTGGGCCGGTACTCCTACGAGCAGTACTTC. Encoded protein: CASSLGRYSYEQYF.

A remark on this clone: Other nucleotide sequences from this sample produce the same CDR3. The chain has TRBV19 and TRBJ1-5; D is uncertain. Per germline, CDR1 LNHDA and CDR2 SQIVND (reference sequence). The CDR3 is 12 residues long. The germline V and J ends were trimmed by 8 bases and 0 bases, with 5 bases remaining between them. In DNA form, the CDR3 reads TGTGCCAGTCGGGATAGCAATCAGCCCCAGCATTTT. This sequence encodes CASRDSNQPQHF.

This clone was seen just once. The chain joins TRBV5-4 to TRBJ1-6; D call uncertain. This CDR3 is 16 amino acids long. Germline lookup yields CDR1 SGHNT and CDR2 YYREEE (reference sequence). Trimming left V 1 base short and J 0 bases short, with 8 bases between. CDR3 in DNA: TGTGCCAGCAGCTTGAGCTCAAGCTCCTATAATTCACCCCTCCACTTT. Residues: CASSLSSSSYNSPLHF.

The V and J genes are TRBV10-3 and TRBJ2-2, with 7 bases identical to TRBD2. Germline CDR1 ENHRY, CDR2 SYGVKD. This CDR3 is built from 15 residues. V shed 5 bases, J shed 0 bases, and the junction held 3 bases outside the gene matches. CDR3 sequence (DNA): TGTGCCATCAGTCGCGGGACTACGAACACCGGGGAGCTGTTTTTT. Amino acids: CAISRGTTNTGELFF.

CDR3 protein: CAWSPPLGPETQYF. The CDR3 DNA reads as TGTGCCTGGAGCCCACCGTTGGGGCCGGAGACCCAGTACTTC. This chain links TRBV30 with TRBJ2-5; D might be TRBD1 (5 bases). Trimming shortened V by 3 bases and J by 5 bases, and 16 bases separated the two germline ends. CDR1 is GTSNPN, CDR2 SVGIG, per germline (reference sequence). The CDR3 is made up of 14 amino acids. Together with reference TRBV30 and TRBJ2-5, the CDR3 gives the full variable domain: SQTIHQWPATLVQPVGSPLSLECTVEGTSNPNLYWYRQAAGRGLQLLFYSVGIGQISSEVPQNLSASRPQDRQFILSSKKLLLSDSGFYLCAWSPPLGPETQYFGPGTRLLVL.

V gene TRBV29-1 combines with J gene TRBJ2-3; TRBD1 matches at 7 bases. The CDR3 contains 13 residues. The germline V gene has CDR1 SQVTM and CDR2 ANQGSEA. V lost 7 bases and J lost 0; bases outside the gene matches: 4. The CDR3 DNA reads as TGCAGCGCCCCGACAGGGAGCACAGATACGCAGTATTTT. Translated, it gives CSAPTGSTDTQYF.

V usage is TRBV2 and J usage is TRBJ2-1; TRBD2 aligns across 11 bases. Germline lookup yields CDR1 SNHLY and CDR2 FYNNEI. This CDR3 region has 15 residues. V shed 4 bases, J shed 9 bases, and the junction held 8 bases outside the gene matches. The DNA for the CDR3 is TGTGCCAGCAGTGTTAGCGGGGGGGCAGTAGGTGAGCAGTTCTTC. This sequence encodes CASSVSGGAVGEQFF. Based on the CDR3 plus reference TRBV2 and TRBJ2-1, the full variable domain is EPEVTQTPSHQVTQMGQEVILRCVPISNHLYFYWYRQILGQKVEFLVSFYNNEISEKSEIFDDQFSVERPDGSNFTLKIRSTKLEDSAMYFCASSVSGGAVGEQFFGPGTRLTVL.

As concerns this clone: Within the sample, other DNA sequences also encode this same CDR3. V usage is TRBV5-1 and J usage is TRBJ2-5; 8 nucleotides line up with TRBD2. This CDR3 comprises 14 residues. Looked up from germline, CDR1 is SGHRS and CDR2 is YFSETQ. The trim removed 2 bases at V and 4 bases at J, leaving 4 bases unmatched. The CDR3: CASSLAGVGETQYF. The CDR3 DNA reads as TGCGCCAGCAGCTTAGCGGGAGTGGGAGAGACCCAGTACTTC.

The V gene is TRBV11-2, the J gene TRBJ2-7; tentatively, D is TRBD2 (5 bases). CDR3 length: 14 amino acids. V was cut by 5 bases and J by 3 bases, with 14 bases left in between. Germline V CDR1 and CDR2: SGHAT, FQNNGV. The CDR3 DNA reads TGTGCCAGCAGCCGGACTGCACTAGGCTACGAGCAGTACTTC. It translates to CASSRTALGYEQYF.